The 8 T cell receptor beta chains listed next were all sequenced from one sample in a study of cytomegalovirus exposure and HLA in healthy donors (dated by TCRdb to the late 2010s). Libraries were made using the immunoSEQ multiplex PCR assay. A mixture of 60 forward primers for TCR Vbeta segments and 13 reverse primers for TCR Jbeta segments was used in the multiplex PCR. Sourced from immuneACCESS, this table was stored by TCRdb with only in-frame sequences that have V and J called. A share of the clones is absent; for the studies checked, an unresolved V gene accounts for under half, and the remainder has no known explanation. The sample table records under 200,000 clones; 65% to 85% of these occur just once. The ten biggest clones cover over 2% of the sample. Sequenced sample: PBMCs. The receptors come from a man aged 60-69 years in good health and CMV-seronegative.

The V gene is TRBV14, the J gene TRBJ2-1; TRBD2 is a possible D gene (5 bases). The CDR3 contains 13 residues. The V gene's germline CDR1 is SGHDN and CDR2 FVKESK. Between the trimmed V and J ends, which lost 0 bases and 7 bases, there was a span of 7 bases. The DNA of the CDR3 is TGTGCCAGCAGCCAAGATAGAGGGAATGAGCAGTTCTTC. Encoded protein: CASSQDRGNEQFF.

Regarding this clone: Compared with germline, one end of the junction differs, possibly owing to a read error. The chain employs TRBV28 and TRBJ1-2; 7 bases fit TRBD1. The germline gives CDR1 MDHEN, CDR2 SYDVKM. This CDR3 comprises 16 residues. The chain's CDR3 is CASSPPTNRGMDGYPF. The CDR3 DNA reads as TGTGCCAGCAGTCCTCCCACAAACAGGGGTATGGATGGCTACCCCTTC.

Concerning this clone itself: At one boundary the junction diverges from the germline segment, which might be a read error. This chain links TRBV7-9 with TRBJ2-5; D perhaps matches TRBD1 (5 bases). Germline V gene lookup returns CDR1 SEHNR and CDR2 FQNEAQ (reference sequence). The CDR3 has 15 residues. CDR3 protein: CASSLRTPLTETQYF. The CDR3 DNA sequence: TGTGCCAGCAGCTTAAGGACACCTTTGACGGAGACGCAGTACTTC.

The V call is TRBV5-1, the J call TRBJ2-3; TRBD2 agrees at 13 bases. There are 15 residues in the CDR3. Germline CDR1 SGHRS, CDR2 YFSETQ. The junction had 6 bases not matched to a gene; V was cut back by 8 bases and J by 3 bases. The CDR3 sequence is CASGLLAGGTDTQYF. The CDR3 bases are TGCGCCAGTGGATTACTAGCGGGGGGGACAGATACGCAGTATTTT.

The chain joins TRBV6-1 to TRBJ1-2, with D perhaps matching TRBD1 (5 bases). The germline V gene has CDR1 MNHNS and CDR2 SASEGT. The V and J ends lost 5 bases and 7 bases respectively, with 8 bases between them. CDR3 length: 11 amino acids. The chain's CDR3 is CASSPGGGYTF. Written as DNA, the CDR3 is TGTGCCAGCAGTCCGGGGGGTGGCTACACCTTC.

The chain is built from TRBV30 and TRBJ2-5; 10 bases match TRBD2. CDR3 length equals 12 residues. Germline values: CDR1 GTSNPN, CDR2 SVGIG (reference sequence). V was clipped by 6 bases and J by 5 bases; unmatched bases: 3. This CDR3 is CACYSGRETQYF. In nucleotides, the CDR3 is TGTGCCTGTTATAGCGGGAGGGAGACCCAGTACTTC.

This chain links TRBV19 with TRBJ2-2; D perhaps matches TRBD1 (5 bases). Trimming pared 11 bases from V and 4 bases from J, leaving 14 bases between. CDR1 is LNHDA and CDR2 is SQIVND in the germline V gene (reference sequence). This CDR3 has 13 residues. Written as DNA, the CDR3 is TGTGCCTCGCGACAGTCCCGCACCGGGGAGCTGTTTTTT. Translation gives CASRQSRTGELFF. The full variable domain, rest sourced from reference TRBV19 and TRBJ2-2, is DGGITQSPKYLFRKEGQNVTLSCEQNLNHDAMYWYRQDPGQGLRLIYYSQIVNDFQKGDIAEGYSVSREKKESFPLTVTSAQKNPTAFYLCASRQSRTGELFFGEGSRLTVL.

This chain connects TRBV2 to TRBJ2-5; 7 positions agree with TRBD1. The CDR3 loop spans 12 amino acids. V was pared by 6 bases and J by 8 bases, with 6 bases of the junction left unmatched. The germline CDR1 and CDR2 sequences are SNHLY and FYNNEI. As DNA, the CDR3 is TGTGCCAGCAGAACAGGGGTGGGAACCCAGTACTTC. It is translated as CASRTGVGTQYF. Full variable domain (missing parts from reference TRBV2 and TRBJ2-5): EPEVTQTPSHQVTQMGQEVILRCVPISNHLYFYWYRQILGQKVEFLVSFYNNEISEKSEIFDDQFSVERPDGSNFTLKIRSTKLEDSAMYFCASRTGVGTQYFGPGTRLLVL.